Listed below are T cell receptor beta chains from one sample, sequenced in a study of T cells in Graves' hyperthyroidism and ophthalmopathy. A single record per CDR3 protein comes from TCRdb applying MiXCR to the multiplex PCR reads. The data show about 640,000 distinct CDR3 sequences, less than 25% seen once. The source material was blood. Every receptor here comes from a man aged 25 to 45 with Graves' ophthalmopathy. The CDR3 runs from the conserved cysteine through the conserved F or W. The order of the fields is D gene, V gene, J gene, clone size, CDR3 protein, CDR3 DNA. D genes are given only for firm matches. Size is omitted from some rows. Given values are once, few, many or a class for expanded clones.

D: -
V: TRBV10-3
J: TRBJ1-6
size: -
CDR3: CAISGGSSNSPLHF
DNA: TGTGCCATCAGCGGGGGCAGCAGTAATTCACCCCTCCACTTT

D: -
V: TRBV18
J: TRBJ2-5
size: few
CDR3: CASSPLGTPETQYF
DNA: TGTGCCAGCTCACCACTCGGGACTCCAGAGACCCAGTACTTC

D: TRBD1
V: TRBV12-3/TRBV12-4
J: TRBJ2-7
size: few
CDR3: CASSPAGQGAYEQYF
DNA: TGTGCCAGCAGTCCCGCGGGACAGGGGGCGTACGAGCAGTACTTC

D: -
V: TRBV28
J: TRBJ2-2
size: -
CDR3: CASSLTGTTNTGELFF
DNA: TGTGCCAGCAGTCTTACCGGGACAACGAACACCGGGGAGCTGTTTTTT

D: TRBD2
V: TRBV9
J: TRBJ2-3
size: -
CDR3: CASSVGTTPTDTQYF
DNA: TGTGCCAGCAGCGTCGGGACTACTCCCACAGATACGCAGTATTTT

D: -
V: TRBV29-1
J: TRBJ2-1
size: -
CDR3: CSARSNNEQFF
DNA: TGCAGCGCCCGCAGCAACAATGAGCAGTTCTTC

D: TRBD1
V: TRBV6-1
J: TRBJ1-2
size: few
CDR3: CASAGQTSNYGYTF
DNA: TGTGCCAGCGCGGGACAGACATCTAACTATGGCTACACCTTC

D: -
V: TRBV5-1
J: TRBJ1-1
size: -
CDR3: CASSLKDRQAFF
DNA: TGCGCCAGCAGCTTGAAGGACAGACAAGCTTTCTTT

D: -
V: TRBV20-1
J: TRBJ2-7
size: -
CDR3: CSARDGGRYEQYF
DNA: TGCAGTGCTAGAGATGGAGGGAGATACGAGCAGTACTTC

D: -
V: TRBV9
J: TRBJ2-2
size: -
CDR3: CASSVDTNTGELFF
DNA: TGTGCCAGCAGCGTAGACACGAACACCGGGGAGCTGTTTTTT

D: TRBD2
V: TRBV20-1
J: TRBJ2-1
size: few
CDR3: CSARDRGSGRVSYNEQFF
DNA: TGCAGTGCTAGAGATCGCGGTAGCGGGAGAGTCTCCTACAATGAGCAGTTCTTC

D: TRBD1
V: TRBV7-9
J: TRBJ2-7
size: -
CDR3: CASSLSWTGDEQYF
DNA: TGTGCCAGCAGCTTATCATGGACAGGGGACGAGCAGTACTTC

D: -
V: TRBV9
J: TRBJ1-2
size: -
CDR3: CASSVAPTGANYGYTF
DNA: TGTGCCAGCAGCGTAGCCCCGACTGGTGCTAACTATGGCTACACCTTC

D: -
V: TRBV9
J: TRBJ2-5
size: few
CDR3: CASSESGASQETQYF
DNA: TGTGCCAGCAGCGAGTCGGGAGCCAGTCAAGAGACCCAGTACTTC

D: -
V: TRBV6-2/TRBV6-3
J: TRBJ2-7
size: -
CDR3: CAANRDGFSYEQYF
DNA: TGTGCCGCCAACCGGGACGGCTTTTCCTACGAGCAGTACTTC

D: -
V: TRBV2
J: TRBJ1-1
size: once
CDR3: CASSELVNTEAFF
DNA: TGTGCCAGCAGTGAACTAGTTAACACTGAAGCTTTCTTT

D: -
V: TRBV28
J: TRBJ2-7
size: many
CDR3: CASSLIAQTYEQYF
DNA: TGTGCCAGCAGTTTAATTGCGCAGACCTACGAGCAGTACTTC

D: TRBD2
V: TRBV15
J: TRBJ2-1
size: -
CDR3: CATSRDTGGPLHEQFF
DNA: TGTGCCACCAGCAGAGATACGGGAGGGCCCCTCCATGAGCAGTTCTTC

D: -
V: TRBV30
J: TRBJ1-6
size: few
CDR3: CAWSVAGNSPLHF
DNA: TGTGCCTGGAGTGTGGCAGGGAATTCACCCCTCCACTTT

D: -
V: TRBV12-5
J: TRBJ1-1
size: few
CDR3: CASGLGASNTEAFF
DNA: TGTGCTAGTGGTTTGGGGGCATCGAACACTGAAGCTTTCTTT

D: -
V: TRBV19
J: TRBJ1-5
size: -
CDR3: CASSPSANQPQHF
DNA: TGTGCCAGTAGTCCAAGCGCAAATCAGCCCCAGCATTTT

D: TRBD2
V: TRBV7-3
J: TRBJ2-1
size: -
CDR3: CASSLGPPVSGGRNEQFF
DNA: TGTGCCAGCAGCTTAGGGCCCCCTGTAAGCGGGGGACGCAATGAGCAGTTCTTC

D: TRBD2
V: TRBV28
J: TRBJ2-7
size: few
CDR3: CASASPTAGDYEQYF
DNA: TGTGCCAGCGCATCTCCCACAGCGGGAGATTACGAGCAGTACTTC

D: -
V: TRBV28
J: TRBJ2-1
size: -
CDR3: CASSSLTPVETQNEQFF
DNA: TGTGCCAGCAGCTCCCTCACCCCGGTGGAGACGCAGAATGAGCAGTTCTTC

D: -
V: TRBV3-1
J: TRBJ1-2
size: -
CDR3: CASRNRDQYGYTF
DNA: TGTGCCAGCAGAAACCGGGACCAATATGGCTACACCTTC

D: -
V: TRBV6-1
J: TRBJ1-1
size: many
CDR3: CASSPGTPEAFF
DNA: TGTGCCAGCAGTCCCGGGACACCTGAAGCTTTCTTT

D: TRBD2
V: TRBV18
J: TRBJ2-7
size: few
CDR3: CASSPLAGGFPEQYF
DNA: TGTGCCAGCTCACCTCTAGCGGGAGGCTTTCCCGAGCAGTACTTC

D: TRBD1
V: TRBV2
J: TRBJ2-7
size: many
CDR3: CASSETGGQYEQYF
DNA: TGTGCCAGCTCGGAGACAGGGGGACAATACGAGCAGTACTTC

D: TRBD1
V: TRBV7-9
J: TRBJ1-2
size: -
CDR3: CASSLVGQGVFGGYTF
DNA: TGTGCCAGCAGCTTAGTGGGACAGGGGGTATTTGGTGGCTACACCTTC

D: -
V: TRBV29-1
J: TRBJ1-1
size: few
CDR3: CSVAGLGGAEAFF
DNA: TGCAGCGTCGCGGGGCTGGGGGGGGCTGAAGCTTTCTTT

D: -
V: TRBV18
J: TRBJ2-1
size: -
CDR3: CASSPNVLADFYNEQFF
DNA: TGTGCCAGCTCACCTAACGTATTAGCGGACTTCTACAATGAGCAGTTCTTC

D: -
V: TRBV15
J: TRBJ1-5
size: few
CDR3: CATSREDSQPQHF
DNA: TGTGCCACCAGCAGAGAGGACAGTCAGCCCCAGCATTTT

D: TRBD1
V: TRBV4-2
J: TRBJ1-5
size: few
CDR3: CASSQGTGGQPQHF
DNA: TGTGCCAGCAGCCAAGGGACAGGTGGTCAGCCCCAGCATTTT

D: TRBD2
V: TRBV28
J: TRBJ2-7
size: -
CDR3: CASSPLAESYEQYF
DNA: TGTGCCAGCAGTCCCCTAGCGGAATCCTACGAGCAGTACTTC

D: TRBD2
V: TRBV12-3/TRBV12-4
J: TRBJ2-3
size: few
CDR3: CASSPRLAGTSTDTQYF
DNA: TGTGCCAGCAGTCCTCGACTAGCGGGAACTAGCACAGATACGCAGTATTTT

D: TRBD2
V: TRBV29-1
J: TRBJ2-7
size: -
CDR3: CSVEVWREAPEFYEQYF
DNA: TGCAGCGTTGAAGTTTGGCGGGAGGCCCCCGAATTCTACGAGCAGTACTTC